The next 27 T cell receptor beta chains were all read from a single sample in a study of T cells in tumors after PD-1 blockade. Only in-frame clones appear in the TCRdb table, and some are missing; sequencing was by immunoSEQ multiplex PCR. The sample consists of more than 45,000 clones, approximately 79% of them appearing once. Sample: PBMCs, taken before anti-PD-1 therapy. Receptors originate from a human donor with advanced basal cell or squamous cell carcinoma (not recorded which).

The J gene is TRBJ2-7, the V gene TRBV7-8; no definite D call. V was clipped by 2 bases and J by 6 bases, with 11 bases between them. Germline CDR1 reads SGHVS; CDR2 reads FQNEAQ. This CDR3 has 13 amino acids. CDR3 protein: CASSLPGFSEQYF. DNA for the CDR3: TGTGCCAGCAGCTTACCAGGTTTCTCCGAGCAGTACTTC. The whole variable domain, filled in from reference TRBV7-8 and TRBJ2-7, reads GAGVSQSPRYKVAKRGQDVALRCDPISGHVSLFWYQQALGQGPEFLTYFQNEAQLDKSGLPSDRFFAERPEGSVSTLKIQRTQQEDSAVYLCASSLPGFSEQYFGPGTRLTVT.

This chain joins TRBV5-1 and TRBJ2-3; 8 nucleotides agree with TRBD2. This CDR3 contains 14 residues. Germline trimming cut 4 bases from V and 3 bases from J; bases unmatched to any gene: 4. CDR1 SGHRS and CDR2 YFSETQ come from the germline V gene. The CDR3 region is CASSPLAVTDTQYF. The DNA for the CDR3 is TGCGCCAGCAGCCCACTAGCGGTGACAGATACGCAGTATTTT.

V and J are TRBV7-6 and TRBJ2-2; D is perhaps TRBD1 (5 bases). Germline CDR1 SGHVS, CDR2 FNYEAQ. The CDR3 is 16 amino acids. The V end was cut by 3 bases, the J end by 3 bases, with 14 bases between. This CDR3 is CASSFGRAPDTGELFF. The CDR3 DNA reads TGTGCCAGCAGCTTTGGCAGGGCGCCGGACACCGGGGAGCTGTTTTTT. Using reference TRBV7-6 and TRBJ2-2 for the parts outside the CDR3, the full variable domain is GAGVSQSPRYKVTKRGQDVALRCDPISGHVSLYWYRQALGQGPEFLTYFNYEAQQDKSGLPNDRFSAERPEGSISTLTIQRTEQRDSAMYRCASSFGRAPDTGELFFGEGSRLTVL.

This clone showed up just once. The chain is built from TRBV7-9 and TRBJ1-6; no clear D gene. Germline-derived CDR1 and CDR2 are SEHNR and FQNEAQ (reference sequence). This CDR3 comprises 15 residues. The V gene lost 1 base and the J gene lost 1 base, with 5 bases spanning the gap. The CDR3: CASSLGQSYNSPLHF. The CDR3 DNA sequence: TGTGCCAGCAGCTTAGGGCAGTCCTATAATTCACCCCTCCACTTT.

The chain has TRBV5-1 and TRBJ2-7, with D possibly being TRBD1 or TRBD2 (5 bases each). The V and J ends lost 2 bases and 4 bases respectively, with 16 bases between them. Germline V CDR1 and CDR2: SGHRS, YFSETQ. CDR3 size: 15 residues. The CDR3 nucleotides read TGCGCCAGCAGCTTAAACCGGGACGCATCTTACGAGCAGTACTTC. Its protein is CASSLNRDASYEQYF.

This clone is labeled as large. The rearrangement joins TRBV5-8 to TRBJ2-1; D is ambiguous. The CDR3 has 15 residues. The germline CDR1 and CDR2 sequences are SGHTS and YDEGEE. V was cut by 1 base and J by 4 bases, with 12 bases left in between. The CDR3 sequence is CASSLSPTPYNEQFF. In nucleotides, the CDR3 is TGTGCCAGCAGCTTGTCCCCTACGCCGTACAATGAGCAGTTCTTC.

The chain recombines TRBV5-1 with TRBJ2-1; 7 nucleotides agree with TRBD2. CDR1 and CDR2 from the germline V gene are SGHRS and YFSETQ. V gave up 4 bases and J gave up 6 bases; unmatched junction bases: 4. This CDR3 spans 13 amino acids. Here the CDR3 reads CASSLREGNEQFF. CDR3 in DNA: TGCGCCAGCAGCCTAAGGGAGGGCAATGAGCAGTTCTTC. The entire variable domain, with the rest obtained from reference TRBV5-1 and TRBJ2-1, is as follows: KAGVTQTPRYLIKTRGQQVTLSCSPISGHRSVSWYQQTPGQGLQFLFEYFSETQRNKGNFPGRFSGRQFSNSRSEMNVSTLELGDSALYLCASSLREGNEQFFGPGTRLTVL.

This chain connects TRBV5-5 to TRBJ2-7, with TRBD1 identical over 10 bases. Germline CDR1 is SGHKS and CDR2 is YYEKEE (reference sequence). The CDR3 contains 16 residues. V shed 3 bases, J shed 5 bases, and the junction held 11 bases outside the gene matches. The CDR3 region is CASSSNRQGAIHEQYF. As DNA, the CDR3 is TGTGCCAGCAGCTCTAACCGACAGGGGGCAATCCACGAGCAGTACTTC.

The J gene is TRBJ2-5, the V gene TRBV7-9; 11 bases agree with TRBD2. The CDR3 has 16 residues. V was clipped by 5 bases and J by 5 bases; unmatched bases: 10. The V gene's germline CDR1 is SEHNR and CDR2 FQNEAQ (reference sequence). The DNA of the CDR3 is TGTGCCAGCAGCCCGATCACTAGCGGGGGCCGGGAGACCCAGTACTTC. It translates to CASSPITSGGRETQYF.

The chain recombines TRBV7-8 with TRBJ1-1; no clear D. The ends were cut back, 6 bases at V and 3 bases at J, with 14 bases in the middle. The CDR3 totals 14 residues. Germline CDR1 reads SGHVS; CDR2 reads FQNEAQ. In DNA form, the CDR3 reads TGTGCCAGCAGTCCCGGCCTGGGGTACACTGAAGCTTTCTTT. Translation gives CASSPGLGYTEAFF.

J is TRBJ1-5 and V is TRBV5-1; D is possibly TRBD1 (5 bases). CDR1 and CDR2 from the germline V gene are SGHRS and YFSETQ. Between the trimmed V and J ends, which lost 7 bases and 6 bases, there was a span of 8 bases. CDR3 length: 11 residues. CDR3 amino acids: CASWGGQPQHF. In nucleotides, the CDR3 is TGCGCCAGCTGGGGGGGTCAGCCCCAGCATTTT. Complete variable domain (other parts from reference TRBV5-1 and TRBJ1-5): KAGVTQTPRYLIKTRGQQVTLSCSPISGHRSVSWYQQTPGQGLQFLFEYFSETQRNKGNFPGRFSGRQFSNSRSEMNVSTLELGDSALYLCASWGGQPQHFGDGTRLSIL.

The sample holds a few counts of this clone. V and J are TRBV5-1 and TRBJ2-3, with 9 bases aligning to TRBD1. Unmatched junction bases numbered 6, after V lost 4 bases and J lost 0 bases. The CDR3 runs to 16 residues. Germline assignment: CDR1 SGHRS and CDR2 YFSETQ. CDR3 coding DNA: TGCGCCAGCAGCGCCACAGGGGGCGGTAGCACAGATACGCAGTATTTT. Its protein is CASSATGGGSTDTQYF.

The chain combines TRBV28 with TRBJ2-5; the D is unclear. Trimming removed 1 base at V and 2 bases at J, with 8 bases between. The CDR3 contains 14 residues. CDR1 is MDHEN, CDR2 SYDVKM, per germline. In DNA form, the CDR3 reads TGTGCCAGCAGTTTATCTGGAGTTCAAGAGACCCAGTACTTC. Amino acid sequence: CASSLSGVQETQYF.

This clone occurred a few times. This chain joins TRBV11-3 and TRBJ2-5; 9 bases match TRBD1. The CDR3 is 16 residues long. Germline-derived CDR1 and CDR2 are SGHNT and YENEEA. The junction had 5 bases not matched to a gene; V was cut back by 3 bases and J by 0 bases. CDR3 residues: CASSFAGTGYQETQYF. The CDR3 coding sequence is TGTGCCAGCAGCTTTGCCGGGACAGGGTACCAAGAGACCCAGTACTTC.

Only one count was recorded for this clone. The rearrangement joins TRBV18 to TRBJ2-1; 8 bases align to TRBD1. The CDR3 has 15 residues. The V gene end was trimmed by 6 bases and the J gene end by 4 bases; junction bases not matched to a gene: 8. Per germline, CDR1 KGHSH and CDR2 LQKENI. This chain's CDR3 is CASSQRDRQYNEQFF. The CDR3 DNA follows: TGTGCCAGCTCTCAACGGGACAGGCAATACAATGAGCAGTTCTTC.

The rearrangement links TRBV14 to TRBJ2-1; 7 nucleotides agree with TRBD1. J lost 7 bases, V lost 2 bases, and 8 bases had no gene match. This CDR3 region has 15 residues. In germline, CDR1 is SGHDN, CDR2 FVKESK. In nucleotides, the CDR3 is TGTGCCAGCAGCCAATCGACAGGGTACATGAATGAGCAGTTCTTC. It encodes CASSQSTGYMNEQFF.

V gene TRBV5-1 combines with J gene TRBJ2-7, with a possible D match to TRBD1 (6 bases). The CDR3 sequence is 14 residues long. The V and J ends lost 7 bases and 5 bases respectively, with 19 bases between them. CDR1 SGHRS and CDR2 YFSETQ come from the germline V gene. The CDR3 DNA is TGCGCCAGCCCCCGAGAGAACAGGGTCCACGAGCAGTACTTC. It is translated as CASPRENRVHEQYF.

The chain links TRBV4-2 to TRBJ2-1; TRBD1 matches at 7 bases. V dropped 5 bases and J dropped 7; count of bases not matched to a gene: 11. Germline CDR1 and CDR2: LGHNA and YNFKEQ. The CDR3 runs to 15 residues. CDR3 in DNA: TGTGCCAGCAGCATCTTGGGGGACAGCGAAAATGAGCAGTTCTTC. It encodes CASSILGDSENEQFF.

This clone was observed a few times. The V call is TRBV6-5, the J call TRBJ1-5; no clear D gene. Germline V lookup: CDR1 MNHEY, CDR2 SVGAGI. The CDR3 has 14 amino acids. The V end was cut by 8 bases, the J end by 3 bases, with 14 bases between. The CDR3 sequence: CASVRQIANQPQHF. The CDR3 nucleotides are TGTGCCAGCGTGAGGCAGATCGCCAATCAGCCCCAGCATTTT.

The chain combines TRBV11-3 with TRBJ2-5; D uncertain. From germline, CDR1 is SGHNT and CDR2 YENEEA. V was cut by 0 bases and J by 2 bases, with 10 bases left in between. This CDR3 has 15 amino acids. The CDR3 nucleotides read TGTGCCAGCAGCTTAGATGGAAACAGACAAGAGACCCAGTACTTC. This gives the protein CASSLDGNRQETQYF.

The chain couples TRBV29-1 to TRBJ2-1, with TRBD1 matching 8 bases. Per germline, CDR1 SQVTM and CDR2 ANQGSEA. Trimming cost V 2 bases and J 4 bases; bases outside gene matches: 10. The CDR3 is made up of 16 amino acids. The CDR3 here is CSVEKGQGARYNEQFF. In nucleotides, the CDR3 is TGCAGCGTTGAAAAGGGCCAGGGGGCGCGGTACAATGAGCAGTTCTTC.

J is TRBJ2-5 and V is TRBV11-3, with 8 bases aligning to TRBD1. J lost 7 bases, V lost 4 bases, and 11 bases had no gene match. Germline CDR1 reads SGHNT; CDR2 reads YENEEA. The CDR3 sequence is 15 residues long. The chain's CDR3 is CASSSGGQGGRTQYF. CDR3 bases: TGTGCCAGCAGCTCCGGCGGACAGGGTGGTCGGACCCAGTACTTC.

The chain carries TRBV6-5 and TRBJ2-1; no clear D. This CDR3 region has 13 residues. Per the germline V gene, CDR1 is MNHEY and CDR2 is SVGAGI. Trimming cost V 5 bases and J 7 bases, with 12 bases left between them. DNA for the CDR3: TGTGCCAGCAGTCCCCTGGCTCGGAATGAGCAGTTCTTC. Translated, it gives CASSPLARNEQFF.

This chain connects TRBV6-2 or TRBV6-3 to TRBJ1-5, with D possibly being TRBD1 (5 bases). V shed 2 bases and J shed 6 bases, with 11 bases lying between them. The CDR3 runs 14 residues. Looked up from germline, CDR1 is MNHEY and CDR2 is SVGEGT. CDR3 region: CASSYTTGSQPQHF. The CDR3 DNA is TGTGCCAGCAGTTACACTACAGGCAGTCAGCCCCAGCATTTT.

This chain uses TRBV29-1 with TRBJ2-2, with 7 nucleotides matching TRBD1. The CDR3 spans 14 residues. Looked up from germline, CDR1 is SQVTM and CDR2 is ANQGSEA. Losses at the gene ends were 5 bases for V and 1 base for J; bases not matched to a gene: 4. CDR3 in amino acids: CSVRRTGNTGELFF. DNA of the CDR3: TGCAGCGTTCGTCGGACAGGGAACACCGGGGAGCTGTTTTTT.

This clone was seen a few times. The junction shows a germline mismatch at one end, possibly a read error. The V gene is TRBV2, the J gene TRBJ2-6; D not resolved. Looked up from germline, CDR1 is SNHLY and CDR2 is FYNNEI. This CDR3 spans 15 amino acids. DNA of the CDR3: TGTGCCAGCAGGGAAGGGCGAACTGGGGCCAACGTCCTGACTTTC. This codes for CASREGRTGANVLTF.

V usage is TRBV28 and J usage is TRBJ2-7; D ambiguous. CDR3 length: 15 residues. CDR1 is MDHEN, CDR2 SYDVKM, per germline. Trimming removed 3 bases at V and 0 bases at J, with 12 bases between. CDR3 nucleotide sequence: TGTGCCAGCAGTTTCCGGACGGCCGGCTCCTACGAGCAGTACTTC. Protein sequence: CASSFRTAGSYEQYF. Full variable domain (outside the CDR3, taken from reference TRBV28 and TRBJ2-7): DVKVTQSSRYLVKRTGEKVFLECVQDMDHENMFWYRQDPGLGLRLIYFSYDVKMKEKGDIPEGYSVSREKKERFSLILESASTNQTSMYLCASSFRTAGSYEQYFGPGTRLTVT.